The subject of this entry is one TCR beta chain. This clonotype was observed a handful of times. This clone's antigen is unknown. No base qualities exist here, and no much larger clone lies one base off it. The germline V and J ends show losses of 0 bases and 2 bases respectively, and no gene match explains 7 bases of the junction. Based on the germline V gene (reference sequence), the CDR1 and CDR2 sequences are MNHEY and SMNVEV. The CDR3 numbers 17 residues from cysteine through phenylalanine. The kept DNA is CDR3 alone, 51 bases in frame from the first base. This record comes from a study of T cells in Graves' hyperthyroidism and ophthalmopathy (dated by TCRdb to between 2018 and 2021). The study in broad terms: Peripheral blood was collected at initial diagnosis, before any treatment. To identify distinguishing TCR V-J signatures, a discovery cohort of 100 patients was used, comprising roughly 45 with Graves' ophthalmopathy and about 59 with stable Graves' hyperthyroidism. The 80 to 100 discovery patients were randomly divided into training and test sets at a 7:3 ratio. Prospective prediction of ophthalmopathy was tested in an independent validation cohort of approximately 19 hyperthyroidism patients and around 16 patients who later progressed to ophthalmopathy. The paper describes TCR Vbeta CDR3 sequencing of 120 to 150 peripheral blood samples, made up of 43 ophthalmopathy patients, roughly 80 hyperthyroidism patients and some 17 progressor patients. After blood sampling, hyperthyroidism patients were treated with methimazole at a starting dose of 30 mg daily, and ophthalmopathy patients were treated with high-dose intravenous methylprednisolone. Thyroid tissue and blood T-cell repertoires from six Graves' hyperthyroidism patients were also compared in the study.

The investigation overall reported the following: No statistical method was used to set the sample size in advance, and investigators knew the group allocation. In validation, progression to ophthalmopathy was predicted by the model with 70.59% sensitivity and roughly 76% specificity, a median of about 6.8 months before onset. Blood samples also contained most of the expanded thyroid clonotypes (frequency above 0.001), which suggests that blood repertoires may reflect thyroid immune responses. Ophthalmopathy was separated from stable hyperthyroidism by a 13 V-J signature model, with 85% to 90% sensitivity and roughly 81% specificity obtained in cross-validation and 80%/75% obtained in testing.

A patient counted as having stable Graves' hyperthyroidism if no progression to ophthalmopathy occurred over 18 months of follow-up. Hyperthyroidism patients were newly diagnosed, had a disease duration of under 2 months, and were aged 18 to 65 years. The study excluded patients with uncontrolled infections, other autoimmune diseases, pregnancy or lactation. Diagnoses relied on clinical symptoms, serum thyroxine and TRAb, thyroid ultrasound and orbital computed tomography. PBMCs were separated from approximately 9.9 ml of fresh peripheral blood using Ficoll-Paque density gradient centrifugation. Trizol reagent was used to extract total RNA, and RNA quality was then checked on an Agilent 2100 Bioanalyzer. The TCR beta CDR3 regions were amplified from the RNA transcripts. For the first round of RT-PCR on the TCR CDR3, the HTBI primer set was used together with the Qiagen OneStep RT-PCR kit. Libraries were constructed in a second round of multiplex PCR, after which size selection and purification were carried out. The libraries were sequenced on an Illumina HiSeq2000 using paired-end 100 bp reads. The authors' pipeline ran thus. SOAPnuke was used to process the raw data, removing reads that contained adapters or uncalled bases, had a mean Phred below 15, or lacked an exact match to the constant primer or identifier. High-quality paired reads were merged with COPE v1.2.5, and unique nucleotide sequences were defined as clonotypes. MiTCR v1.1 was used to align the clonotypes against IMGT TRBV, TRBD and TRBJ reference segments. Analysis was restricted to V-J combinations with a frequency above 0.0001, which covered roughly 99% of repertoires. A TCS score was defined as the ratio of F50 (clonal expansion) to E x V (chaos), with BLOSUM62-based TCRdist applied between CDR3 peptides within each V-J. Welch's t-statistics and random forest reduced around 550 V-J features to some 14, which were used in a naive Bayes classifier (R e1071). Starting from the raw public reads, TCRdb applied fastp trimming at Q25, assembled clones with MiXCR and retained in-frame beta chains. All rows with the same CDR3 protein become a single entry with the most common DNA and genes. The V and J calls and clone size are TCRdb's, not the authors'. The sample records hundreds of thousands of distinct CDR3 sequences, approximately 15% of which are singletons. The ten largest clonotypes hold approximately 14% of the sample.

The V gene is TRBV27 and the J gene is TRBJ2-1, with 7 middle bases fitting TRBD2. This sequence was found in a woman between 18 and 30 years old with Graves' hyperthyroidism. The sequenced sample was blood. The bases are TGTGCCAGCAGTTTATCGATTGAGCGGGACCCCTACAATGAGCAGTTCTTC. The translation is CASSLSIERDPYNEQFF.